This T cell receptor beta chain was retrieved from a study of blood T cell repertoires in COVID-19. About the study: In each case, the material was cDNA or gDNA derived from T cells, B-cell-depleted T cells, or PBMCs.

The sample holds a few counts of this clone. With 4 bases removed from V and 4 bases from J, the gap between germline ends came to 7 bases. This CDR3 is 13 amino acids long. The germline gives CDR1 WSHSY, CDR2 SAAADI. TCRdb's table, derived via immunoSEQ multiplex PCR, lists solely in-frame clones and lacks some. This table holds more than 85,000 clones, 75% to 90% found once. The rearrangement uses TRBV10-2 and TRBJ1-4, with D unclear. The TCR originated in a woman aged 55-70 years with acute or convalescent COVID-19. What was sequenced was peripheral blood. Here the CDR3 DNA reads TGCGCCAGCAGTGTACGGAGTAATGAAAAACTGTTTTTT. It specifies CASSVRSNEKLFF.